The 19 T cell receptor beta chains below come from one sample, sequenced in a study of T-cell memory formation after mild COVID-19. Each CDR3 protein gets one entry after TCRdb re-called the 5' RACE reads with MiXCR. The data contain roughly 130,000 distinct CDR3 sequences, about a sixth of them singletons. What was sequenced was PBMCs or a T cell subset sorted from them (not recorded which). These receptors originate from an adult woman who had mild COVID-19 (a few samples of this study predate the infection). Cell type and time point are not known.

The table lists this clonotype with a few counts. The CDR3 sequence is CASTQRDLVGELFF. CDR3 nucleotide sequence: TGTGCCAGCACTCAGCGGGATTTGGTCGGGGAGCTGTTTTTT. The chain links TRBV12-3 or TRBV12-4 to TRBJ2-2, with 7 bases lining up with TRBD2. After removal of 7 bases from V and 7 bases from J, the junction contained 9 bases not matched to a gene. This CDR3 contains 14 residues.

This rearrangement joins TRBV7-9 to TRBJ2-5; 7 bases fit TRBD2. The germline gives CDR1 SEHNR, CDR2 FQNEAQ (reference sequence). J was trimmed by 4 bases and V by 1 base; bases with no gene match: 3. CDR3 length: 14 residues. CDR3 sequence reads: CASSLVGGGETQYF. The CDR3 DNA reads as TGTGCCAGCAGCTTAGTTGGCGGGGGAGAGACCCAGTACTTC. The full variable domain, completed using reference TRBV7-9 and TRBJ2-5, is DTGVSQNPRHKITKRGQNVTFRCDPISEHNRLYWYRQTLGQGPEFLTYFQNEAQLEKSRLLSDRFSAERPKGSFSTLEIQRTEQGDSAMYLCASSLVGGGETQYFGPGTRLLVL.

A few counts support this clonotype. The rearrangement links TRBV21-1 to TRBJ2-7. TRBV21-1 is a pseudogene locus. The CDR3 loop spans 14 amino acids. The CDR3 DNA is TGTGCCAGCAGTTTTGGGGAGGCATCCTACGAGCAGTACTTC. It encodes CASSFGEASYEQYF.

CDR3 residues: CASSLVGQGAPNEQFF. CDR3 DNA: TGTGCCAGCAGCCTGGTGGGACAGGGGGCGCCCAATGAGCAGTTCTTC. The rearrangement uses TRBV4-2 and TRBJ2-1, with 12 bases aligning to TRBD1. This CDR3 has 16 residues. Germline V gene sequence: CDR1 LGHNA, CDR2 YNFKEQ. J was trimmed by 6 bases and V by 4 bases; bases with no gene match: 7.

The chain carries TRBV15 and TRBJ2-2, with D possibly matching TRBD2 (6 bases). The germline V gene has CDR1 LNHNV and CDR2 YYDKDF (reference sequence). Trimming took off 3 bases at V and 0 bases at J, with 11 bases between the two ends. The CDR3 totals 16 residues. The CDR3 protein is CATSRAGTSNTGELFF. Here the CDR3 DNA reads TGTGCCACCAGCAGGGCCGGGACTTCGAACACCGGGGAGCTGTTTTTT.

V and J are TRBV28 and TRBJ1-1; 9 nucleotides line up with TRBD1. V was pared by 11 bases and J by 1 base, with 11 bases of the junction left unmatched. The CDR3 consists of 15 residues. The germline V gene encodes CDR1 MDHEN and CDR2 SYDVKM. CDR3 sequence: CAAITGGQGNTEAFF. CDR3 nucleotide sequence: TGTGCCGCTATCACGGGGGGACAGGGGAACACTGAAGCTTTCTTT.

The rearrangement uses TRBV20-1 and TRBJ2-3; no clear D gene. The germline gives CDR1 DFQATT, CDR2 SNEGSKA (reference sequence). The CDR3 loop spans 13 amino acids. V was pared by 0 bases and J by 5 bases, with 9 bases between. For the CDR3, the DNA is TGCAGTGCTAGAGAGGGCCCGGTAGATACGCAGTATTTT. This encodes CSAREGPVDTQYF.

The chain links TRBV9 to TRBJ2-2; 13 bases line up with TRBD2. Germline loops: CDR1 SGDLS, CDR2 YYNGEE. The trim removed 0 bases at V and 3 bases at J, leaving 5 bases unmatched. CDR3 size: 18 residues. CDR3 sequence: CASSVVGLAGDYTGELFF. CDR3 DNA: TGTGCCAGCAGCGTAGTCGGACTAGCGGGGGATTACACCGGGGAGCTGTTTTTT.

This clonotype was detected a few times. V gene TRBV4-1 combines with J gene TRBJ1-1; 7 bases line up with TRBD1. This CDR3 has 15 residues. The germline V gene encodes CDR1 MGHRA and CDR2 YSYEKL. Trimming at V came to 0 bases and at J to 1 base, leaving 2 bases not matched to a gene. The DNA of the CDR3 is TGCGCCAGCAGCCAAGACAGGGGGGGGAACACTGAAGCTTTCTTT. Translating gives CASSQDRGGNTEAFF.

This clonotype has just a few counts. The chain carries TRBV6-2 or TRBV6-3 and TRBJ1-1; no definite D call. Per the germline V gene, CDR1 is MNHEY and CDR2 is SVGEGT. Trimming removed 2 bases at V and 4 bases at J, with 14 bases between. The CDR3 is 15 residues long. CDR3: CASSYLPEGPTEAFF. For the CDR3, the DNA is TGTGCCAGCAGTTACCTTCCCGAAGGGCCCACTGAAGCTTTCTTT.

The sample holds a few counts of this clonotype. This chain joins TRBV24-1 and TRBJ2-4, with TRBD1 matching 7 bases. The CDR3 has 17 residues. J gave up 4 bases and V 3 bases, and 11 bases lay outside the gene matches. CDR1 is KGHDR and CDR2 is SFDVKD in the germline V gene. DNA for the CDR3: TGTGCCACCAGTGATCCGTCATCGGGGACAGCGAAAAACATTCAGTACTTC. This translates into CATSDPSSGTAKNIQYF.

Regarding this clonotype: At one end, the junction sequence differs from germline, possibly due to a read error. The chain has TRBV9 and TRBJ1-6; D is unclear. The CDR3 spans 16 residues. Germline assignment: CDR1 SGDLS and CDR2 YYNGEE. Written as DNA, the CDR3 is TGTGCCAGCAGCGTTAGAAGCAAAATAGAGAATTCACACCTCCACTTT. It encodes CASSVRSKIENSHLHF.

This clonotype has a handful of counts. The V gene is TRBV7-2, the J gene TRBJ2-1; 7 bases are a match to TRBD1. Germline assignment: CDR1 SGHTA and CDR2 FQGNSA. CDR3 length equals 14 residues. V shed 4 bases, J shed 7 bases, and the junction held 7 bases outside the gene matches. The CDR3 nucleotides are TGTGCCAGCAGCTGGAGACAGGGAAGGAATGAGCAGTTCTTC. It specifies CASSWRQGRNEQFF.

The chain couples TRBV5-6 to TRBJ1-1; D gene uncertain. From germline, CDR1 is SGHDT and CDR2 YYEEEE. This CDR3 spans 12 amino acids. V was pared by 2 bases and J by 11 bases, with 13 bases between. The CDR3 loop reads CASSFTSRSAFF. CDR3 bases: TGTGCCAGCAGCTTCACCTCAAGATCCGCTTTCTTT.

This clonotype showed up just a few times. The chain employs TRBV7-6 and TRBJ2-1; D is uncertain. Trimming pared 2 bases from V and 0 bases from J, leaving 8 bases between. Germline V gives CDR1 SGHVS, CDR2 FNYEAQ. CDR3 length: 15 residues. In DNA, the CDR3 is TGTGCCAGCAGCTTAAATGGGATCTCCTACAATGAGCAGTTCTTC. It is translated as CASSLNGISYNEQFF.

The chain employs TRBV12-3 or TRBV12-4 and TRBJ1-5, with TRBD1 matching 8 bases. This CDR3 comprises 15 residues. V trimming: 6 bases; J trimming: 0 bases; junction bases outside the gene matches: 4. CDR3 DNA sequence: TGTGCCAGCAGAACGACAGGGGATAGCAATCAGCCCCAGCATTTT. Translation gives CASRTTGDSNQPQHF.

This clonotype was counted only a few times. The chain combines TRBV24-1 with TRBJ2-7; tentative D call: TRBD1 (6 bases). The CDR3 is made up of 16 amino acids. Trimming took off 3 bases at V and 2 bases at J, with 16 bases between the two ends. In germline, CDR1 is KGHDR, CDR2 SFDVKD. CDR3 coding DNA: TGTGCCACCAGTGATACCAGGGGCACCAGCGCCTACGAGCAGTACTTC. This gives the protein CATSDTRGTSAYEQYF.

This clonotype was seen only a few times. This chain joins TRBV24-1 and TRBJ2-5, with 11 bases lining up with TRBD2. Germline loops: CDR1 KGHDR, CDR2 SFDVKD. This CDR3 has 18 amino acids. Losses at the gene ends were 4 bases for V and 2 bases for J; bases not matched to a gene: 11. The CDR3 DNA follows: TGTGCCACCAGTGACTTCGACCGACTAGCGGGAACTCAAGAGACCCAGTACTTC. Its translation is CATSDFDRLAGTQETQYF.

This rearrangement joins TRBV7-9 to TRBJ1-1; 7 bases match TRBD1. V was clipped by 6 bases and J by 1 base; unmatched bases: 2. The germline CDR1 and CDR2 sequences are SEHNR and FQNEAQ (reference sequence). There are 13 residues in the CDR3. The CDR3 loop reads CASRGQENTEAFF. CDR3 bases: TGTGCCAGCAGAGGACAGGAGAACACTGAAGCTTTCTTT.